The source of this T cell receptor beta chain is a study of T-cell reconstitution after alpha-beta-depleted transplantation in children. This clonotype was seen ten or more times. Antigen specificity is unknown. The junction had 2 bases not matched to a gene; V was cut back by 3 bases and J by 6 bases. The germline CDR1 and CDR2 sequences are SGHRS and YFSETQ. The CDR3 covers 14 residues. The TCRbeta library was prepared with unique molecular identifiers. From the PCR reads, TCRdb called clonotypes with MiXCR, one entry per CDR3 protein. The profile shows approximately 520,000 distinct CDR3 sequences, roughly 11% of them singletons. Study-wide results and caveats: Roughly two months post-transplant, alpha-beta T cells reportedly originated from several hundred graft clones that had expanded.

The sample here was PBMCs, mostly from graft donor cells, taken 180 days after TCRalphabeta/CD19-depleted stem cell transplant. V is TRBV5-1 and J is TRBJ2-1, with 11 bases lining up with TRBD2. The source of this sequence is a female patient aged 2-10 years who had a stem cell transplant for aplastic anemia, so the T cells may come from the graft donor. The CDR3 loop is CASSSGTSGNEQFF. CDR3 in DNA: TGCGCCAGCAGCTCCGGGACTAGCGGCAATGAGCAGTTCTTC.